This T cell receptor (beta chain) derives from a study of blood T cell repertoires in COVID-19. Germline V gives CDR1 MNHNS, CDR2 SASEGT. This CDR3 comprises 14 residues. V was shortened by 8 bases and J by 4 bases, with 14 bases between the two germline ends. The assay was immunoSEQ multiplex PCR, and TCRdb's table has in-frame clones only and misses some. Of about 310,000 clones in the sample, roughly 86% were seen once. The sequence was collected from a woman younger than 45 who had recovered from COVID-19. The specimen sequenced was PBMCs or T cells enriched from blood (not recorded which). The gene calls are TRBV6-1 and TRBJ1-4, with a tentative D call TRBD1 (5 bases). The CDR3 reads CASRGGVSNEKLFF. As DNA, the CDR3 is TGTGCCAGCCGGGGAGGGGTCAGTAATGAAAAACTGTTTTTT.